Listed below are T cell receptor beta chains from one sample, sequenced in a study of T cell responses to AZD1222 COVID-19 vaccine. Measured with immunoSEQ multiplex PCR; TCRdb has only the in-frame clones, and not every one. The data contain 110,000 to 150,000 clones, 80% to 90% of them singletons. This material consisted of peripheral blood, taken on day 0 of AZD1222 vaccination. Receptors originate from an adult in good health. The CDR3 runs from the conserved cysteine through the conserved F or W. Clone size is shown for a subset of rows, as once, few, many or a class of expanded clone.

V	size	CDR3
TRBV11-3	NA	CASSYSGGPYNEQFF
TRBV18	NA	CASSRGEAGLPSYNEQFF
TRBV6-5	NA	CASNNGGTAFGYTF
TRBV28	NA	CASMTGELAGLYGYTF
TRBV4-1	NA	CASSQSWMDSPLHF
TRBV30	NA	CAWSRRVSGVHNSPLHF
TRBV9	NA	CASSVREGNSPLHF
TRBV27	NA	CASRGGLDNEQFF
TRBV6-1	NA	CASSELPAGRTPLHF
TRBV2	NA	CASSVSSHQPQHF
TRBV5-6	NA	CASSLWAQGAHYGYTF
TRBV4-2	NA	CASSQDLASAGPQHF
TRBV5-1	once	CASSLGPAAGLGTEAFF
TRBV5-1	NA	CASSLEDGAPPFF
TRBV10-2	NA	CASSRLAWGPNEQFF
TRBV4-2	NA	CASSQDGPSSNSPLHF
TRBV6-5	NA	CASSISGTLVYEQYF
TRBV10-1	NA	CASSEPGYEQYF
TRBV11-3	NA	CASSLGTVDEQFF
TRBV3-1/TRBV3-2	NA	CASSRSGTGTYEQYF
TRBV29-1	NA	CSVEEFGTDQETQYF
TRBV6-5	once	CASKSGGEGTGELFF
TRBV5-1	NA	CASSLAPMAQGATGNTIYF
TRBV5-4	NA	CASSKTSGGRTDTQYF
TRBV19	NA	CASSIRTVGSDTQYF
TRBV10-2	NA	CASSPQGRQNIQYF
TRBV29-1	NA	CSARRGGDTEAFF
TRBV24-1	NA	CATSDPIRDSLYGYTF
TRBV6-5	NA	CAAAPGPKGNTIYF